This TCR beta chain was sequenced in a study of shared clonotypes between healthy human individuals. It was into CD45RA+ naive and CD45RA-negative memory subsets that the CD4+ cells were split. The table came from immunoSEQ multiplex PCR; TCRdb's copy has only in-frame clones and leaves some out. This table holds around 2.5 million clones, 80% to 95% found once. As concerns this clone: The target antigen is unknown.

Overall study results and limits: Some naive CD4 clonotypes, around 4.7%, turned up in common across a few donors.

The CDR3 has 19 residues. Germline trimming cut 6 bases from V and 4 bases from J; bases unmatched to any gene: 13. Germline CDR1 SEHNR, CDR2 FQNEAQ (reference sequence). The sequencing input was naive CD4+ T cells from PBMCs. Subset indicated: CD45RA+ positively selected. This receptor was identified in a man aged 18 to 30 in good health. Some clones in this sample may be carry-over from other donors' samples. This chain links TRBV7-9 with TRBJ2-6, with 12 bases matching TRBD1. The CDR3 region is CASSQGRDRGQSGANVLTF. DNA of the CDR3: TGTGCCAGCAGTCAAGGGCGGGACAGGGGGCAGAGCGGGGCCAACGTCCTGACTTTC.